The TCR beta chain under discussion was sequenced for a study of cytomegalovirus exposure and HLA in healthy donors. Study details: From HLA-typed donors, an early data release held tens of millions of unique TCRs. Notes on the study in general: Three of the chains that were CMV-associated were confirmed in vitro to be specific for CMV antigens. Earlier findings revealed that most TCR beta V segments proved productive either about 87% or about 30% of the time. It was shown in a later analysis that HLA-associated TCR beta chains were more clonally expanded than other, equally common chains.

J lost 0 bases, V lost 6 bases, and 5 bases had no gene match. Per the germline V gene, CDR1 is MRHNA and CDR2 is SNTAGT. There are 14 residues in the CDR3. On this clone: Its antigen is unidentified.

Primers for the PCR totalled 60 Vbeta and 13 Jbeta. Profiled with immunoSEQ multiplex PCR; TCRdb holds only in-frame clones, not every one. Altogether about 200,000 clones are present, 80% to 90% being singletons, with the ten largest covering around 3%. This clonotype was sampled from a man younger than 45 in good health and CMV-seronegative. The sequencing sample was made of PBMCs. This chain connects TRBV6-4 to TRBJ2-7; TRBD1 agrees at 7 bases. The CDR3, as DNA: TGTGCCAGCAGAGGGGGCAGGAGCTCCTACGAGCAGTACTTC. Protein sequence: CASRGGRSSYEQYF.